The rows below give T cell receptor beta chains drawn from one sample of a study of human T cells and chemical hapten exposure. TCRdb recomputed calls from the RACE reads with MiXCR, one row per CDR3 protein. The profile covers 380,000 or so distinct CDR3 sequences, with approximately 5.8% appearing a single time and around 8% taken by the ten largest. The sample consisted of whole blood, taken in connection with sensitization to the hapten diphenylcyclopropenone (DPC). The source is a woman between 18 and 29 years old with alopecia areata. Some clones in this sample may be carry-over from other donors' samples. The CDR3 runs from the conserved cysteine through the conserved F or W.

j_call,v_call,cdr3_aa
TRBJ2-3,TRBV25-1,CASSLTSGSNTDTQYF
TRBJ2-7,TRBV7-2,CASSLFPGLAGGPDYEQYF
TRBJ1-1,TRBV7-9,CASSLWDRDDEAFF
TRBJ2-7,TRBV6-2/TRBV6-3,CASSYPTVEQYF
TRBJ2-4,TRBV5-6,CASSPERGMGKNIQYF
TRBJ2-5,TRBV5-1,CASSLVHPGEETQYF
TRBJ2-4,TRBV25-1,CASSTPQEPKNIQYF
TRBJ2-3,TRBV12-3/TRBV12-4,CASSLSVGRYDF
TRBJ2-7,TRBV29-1,CSGGTGKNYEQYF
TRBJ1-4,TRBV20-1,CSADGTPNEKLFF
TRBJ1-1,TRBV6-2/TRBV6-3,CASSQGAEAFF
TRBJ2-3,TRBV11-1,CASSLESSADTQYF
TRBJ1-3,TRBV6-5,CASQVQGAGNTIYF
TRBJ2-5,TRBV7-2,CASSLGAGERTQYF
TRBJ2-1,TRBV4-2,CASSQDRLAPDEQFF
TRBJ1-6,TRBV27,CASKYRGDNSPLHF
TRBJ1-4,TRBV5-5,CASSLEGQGTEKLFF
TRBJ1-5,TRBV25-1,CASGGYNQPQHF
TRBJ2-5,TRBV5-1,CASSSGTSGVQETQYF
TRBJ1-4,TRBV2,CASNQRFRVRNEKLFF
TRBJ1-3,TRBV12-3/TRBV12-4,CASSPGTLVWPQNTIYF
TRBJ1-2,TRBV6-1,CASNGKIMTGGAGYTF
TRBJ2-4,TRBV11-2,CASSLEEAGLAKNIQYF
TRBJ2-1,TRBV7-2,CASSPRSGATFF
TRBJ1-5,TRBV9,CASSGTGMQPQQF
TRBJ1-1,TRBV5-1,CASSRRGSMNTEAFF
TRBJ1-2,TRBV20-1,CSAPLDRDLRYGYTF
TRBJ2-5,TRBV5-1,CASSSAPGGMETQYF
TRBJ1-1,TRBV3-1,CASSVRGQGLTEAFF
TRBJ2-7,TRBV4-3,CASSQASPGTAYEQYF
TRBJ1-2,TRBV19,CASTLALTDREAYGYTF
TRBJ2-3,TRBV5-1,CASSQAQVIQLGSTQYF
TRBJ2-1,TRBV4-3,CASSQDRGGLRDEQFF
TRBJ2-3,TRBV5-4,CASSLDSGHTDTQYF
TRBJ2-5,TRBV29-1,CSVEFLGAGIRETQYF
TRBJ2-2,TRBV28,CASSRGKITGELFF